This T cell receptor (beta chain) came from a study of T-cell reconstitution after alpha-beta-depleted transplantation in children. Germline lookup yields CDR1 SGHRS and CDR2 YFSETQ. The CDR3 loop spans 15 amino acids. Findings and caveats of the study: Surviving recipient T cells and thymic progenitors underlay high day-60 TCRbeta diversity in some patients. Once a year had passed after transplant, T-cell counts and diversity came mostly from newly produced T cells. Alpha-beta T cells present about two months after transplant were reported to originate from several hundred expanded graft clones.

With regard to this clonotype: Its antigen is unidentified. One junction end does not reproduce the germline sequence, and a read error may be involved.

Unique molecular identifiers were incorporated when the TCRbeta library was constructed. From the PCR reads, TCRdb called clonotypes with MiXCR, one entry per CDR3 protein. The table includes approximately 1,000,000 distinct CDR3 sequences, roughly 31% detected once. Specimen: PBMCs, mostly from graft donor cells, collected 360 days after TCRalphabeta/CD19-depleted stem cell transplant. V and J are TRBV5-1 and TRBJ2-6; D may correspond to TRBD1 or TRBD2 (5 bases each). The origin of this receptor is a boy in the first two years of life who had a stem cell transplant for SCID, so the T cells may come from the graft donor. In DNA, the CDR3 is TGCGCCAGCAGCTCTCAGGGTTCCGGGGCCTACGTCCTGACTTTC. Translation: CASSSQGSGAYVLTF. Full variable domain (remainder filled in from reference TRBV5-1 and TRBJ2-6): KAGVTQTPRYLIKTRGQQVTLSCSPISGHRSVSWYQQTPGQGLQFLFEYFSETQRNKGNFPGRFSGRQFSNSRSEMNVSTLELGDSALYLCASSSQGSGAYVLTFGAGSRLTVL.